This T cell receptor (beta chain) was identified in a study of blood T cells in healthy people across ages. Study details: About one barcoded beta molecule was captured per two T cells (by template switching).

The table lists this clonotype with many counts. Antigen: not known. The study's findings and limits: While age rose, TCR beta diversity per million T cells dropped in a roughly linear way.

PCR was performed a second time for 7 to 11 cycles using a sample-barcoded 5' primer and a J-beta primer mix. Tags on each cDNA molecule came from a template-switch adaptor with 12 random nucleotides. TCRdb analysed the 5' RACE reads with MiXCR anew, one entry per CDR3 protein. This sample has 590,000 or so distinct CDR3 sequences; about 30% occur once, and the top ten carry approximately 14%. The source is a woman at least 80 years old in good health. Sequenced input: blood.

In DNA form, the CDR3 reads TGTGCCAGCAGCCCGACAGGGGGCCTCTATGGCTACACCTTC. Residues: CASSPTGGLYGYTF. The gene calls are TRBV2 and TRBJ1-2; 10 positions match TRBD1. The CDR3 is 14 residues long. Germline V lookup: CDR1 SNHLY, CDR2 FYNNEI. V shed 6 bases and J 4 bases; nucleotides not matched to a gene: 5.